These 25 T cell receptor beta chains share one sample of origin, sequenced in a study of CD8 T cells in ankylosing spondylitis. TCRdb re-analysed the 5' RACE reads in MiXCR, keeping a single row per CDR3 protein. Of around 160,000 distinct CDR3 sequences in the sample, 9.5% to 13% were seen once. Sequencing used blood, either unsorted or a sorted T cell fraction (not recorded which). The origin of the receptors is a male donor with ankylosing spondylitis or in good health (not recorded which).

This sequence joins TRBV20-1 and TRBJ2-3; 8 bases fit TRBD2. CDR3 length equals 13 residues. The germline gives CDR1 DFQATT, CDR2 SNEGSKA (reference sequence). After removal of 4 bases from V and 1 base from J, the junction contained 1 base not matched to a gene. DNA of the CDR3: TGCAGTGCTAACGGGGGGGGCACAGATACGCAGTATTTT. As protein: CSANGGGTDTQYF.

This clonotype was seen at least ten times. V is TRBV12-3 or TRBV12-4 and J is TRBJ1-2; 8 nucleotides line up with TRBD1. There are 14 residues in the CDR3. V shed 6 bases and J 8 bases; nucleotides not matched to a gene: 11. In nucleotides, the CDR3 is TGTGCCAGCAGGCAACAGGGGGGATCGGAGGGCTACACCTTC. As protein: CASRQQGGSEGYTF.

J is TRBJ1-5 and V is TRBV11-3; no definite D call. Germline CDR1 reads SGHNT; CDR2 reads YENEEA. V lost 3 bases to trimming and J lost 5 bases, with 8 bases between them. The CDR3 totals 13 residues. CDR3 nucleotide sequence: TGTGCCAGCAGCTTGGGCCCTGATCAGCCCCAGCATTTT. This translates into CASSLGPDQPQHF.

Ten or more counts support this clonotype. The chain employs TRBV3-1 and TRBJ1-2; TRBD1 might be the D (5 bases). Trimming removed 6 bases at V and 4 bases at J, with 12 bases between. Germline CDR1 reads LGHDT; CDR2 reads YNNKEL (reference sequence). The CDR3 length is 13 residues. CDR3 protein: CASRTLGAYGYTF. The CDR3, as DNA: TGTGCCAGCAGAACCCTCGGGGCCTATGGCTACACCTTC.

This clonotype was detected a few times. V usage is TRBV7-2 and J usage is TRBJ2-5; D ambiguous. V was cut by 1 base and J by 2 bases, with 14 bases left in between. Looked up from germline, CDR1 is SGHTA and CDR2 is FQGNSA. This CDR3 region has 16 residues. The CDR3 loop reads CASSLVSSSIQETQYF. The CDR3 DNA is TGTGCCAGCAGCTTAGTATCGTCTAGTATACAAGAGACCCAGTACTTC.

Concerning this clonotype: A much larger clone lies a single base off, so this may be a read error. The rearrangement links TRBV29-1 to TRBJ2-5, with TRBD1 as a possible D gene (6 bases). This CDR3 is 11 amino acids long. The germline gives CDR1 SQVTM, CDR2 ANQGSEA. The CDR3 DNA reads TGCAGCGACAGGGAGCAAGAGGCCCAGTACTTC. Protein sequence: CSDREQEAQYF.

The chain has TRBV11-2 and TRBJ2-7, with unresolved D. The CDR3 extends over 14 amino acids. The germline V gene encodes CDR1 SGHAT and CDR2 FQNNGV. V was trimmed by 1 base and J by 0 bases, leaving 7 bases between them. The CDR3 sequence: CASSLVISSYEQYF. The CDR3 coding sequence is TGTGCCAGCAGCTTAGTAATTAGCTCCTACGAGCAGTACTTC.

In its sample, this clonotype was seen many times. The chain joins TRBV21-1 to TRBJ2-3; no check of the table's D call, TRBD2, against the DNA was made. TRBV21-1 is marked as a pseudogene. The length of the CDR3 is 21 residues. The CDR3, as DNA: TGTGCCAGCAGCAACCCCCAAGGACTAGCGAGAGATGGGGCGAGCACAGATACGCAGTATTTT. This encodes CASSNPQGLARDGASTDTQYF.

This clonotype was observed many times. The V and J genes are TRBV12-3 or TRBV12-4 and TRBJ2-1, with no clear D. This CDR3 has 12 residues. Trimming cost V 4 bases and J 4 bases, with 5 bases left between them. CDR3 sequence (DNA): TGTGCCAGCAGTTCACGTTACAATGAGCAGTTCTTC. Amino acids: CASSSRYNEQFF.

In this sample, this clonotype turned up many times. The V call is TRBV5-1, the J call TRBJ1-1; D is unclear. The germline gives CDR1 SGHRS, CDR2 YFSETQ. V was pared by 0 bases and J by 2 bases, with 8 bases between. CDR3 length equals 14 residues. As DNA, the CDR3 is TGCGCCAGCAGCTTGGGGCAGCCCAACACTGAAGCTTTCTTT. It specifies CASSLGQPNTEAFF.

The chain combines TRBV7-2 with TRBJ2-3, with D perhaps assigned TRBD1 or TRBD2 (5 bases each). This CDR3 is built from 14 residues. V lost 5 bases, J lost 2 bases, and 11 bases lay in between. CDR1 SGHTA and CDR2 FQGNSA come from the germline V gene. The CDR3 nucleotides read TGTGCCAGCAGCCCCCGGGACCTCACAGATACGCAGTATTTT. Encoded protein: CASSPRDLTDTQYF.

V and J are TRBV20-1 and TRBJ2-7; the match to TRBD2 covers 9 bases. The CDR3 has 16 residues. The J segment lost 2 bases and the V segment lost 5 bases, leaving 13 bases of the junction unmatched. CDR1 is DFQATT and CDR2 is SNEGSKA in the germline V gene (reference sequence). CDR3: CSAQFSGGGGTYEQYF. The CDR3 coding sequence is TGCAGTGCTCAGTTTAGCGGGGGTGGCGGAACCTACGAGCAGTACTTC.

The V call is TRBV7-8, the J call TRBJ1-2; 10 positions agree with TRBD1. V was pared by 4 bases and J by 8 bases, with 13 bases of the junction left unmatched. Germline CDR1 and CDR2: SGHVS and FQNEAQ. The CDR3 totals 16 residues. In DNA, the CDR3 is TGTGCCAGCAGCTGGGACTATTACGGGACAGGGGAAGGCTACACCTTC. Amino acids: CASSWDYYGTGEGYTF.

This clonotype was observed many times. The chain couples TRBV20-1 to TRBJ1-1; 8 positions match TRBD1. The germline V gene encodes CDR1 DFQATT and CDR2 SNEGSKA (reference sequence). Losses at the gene ends were 5 bases for V and 5 bases for J; bases not matched to a gene: 10. The CDR3 totals 14 residues. The CDR3 nucleotides are TGCAGTGCTCCCTCGGACAGGGCCTGGACTGAAGCTTTCTTT. It yields the protein CSAPSDRAWTEAFF.

The sample holds many counts of this clonotype. This chain joins TRBV20-1 and TRBJ1-1; D possibly corresponds to TRBD1 (5 bases). V was clipped by 1 base and J by 0 bases, with 15 bases between them. Per germline, CDR1 DFQATT and CDR2 SNEGSKA (reference sequence). The CDR3 length is 16 residues. The chain's CDR3 is CSARGAQVGVNTEAFF. The CDR3 DNA sequence: TGCAGTGCTAGAGGGGCGCAGGTAGGGGTGAACACTGAAGCTTTCTTT.

In this sample, this clonotype turned up a few times. The chain uses TRBV4-1 and TRBJ1-5, with D unresolved. Trimming took off 0 bases at V and 7 bases at J, with 16 bases between the two ends. CDR3 size: 16 residues. Germline CDR1 is MGHRA and CDR2 is YSYEKL. For the CDR3, the DNA is TGCGCCAGCAGCCAAGATCGGGTGACACGGGAGCAGCCCCAGCATTTT. It translates to CASSQDRVTREQPQHF.

The rearrangement links TRBV7-9 to TRBJ1-4; D uncertain. The CDR3 runs to 14 residues. Trimming removed 3 bases at V and 4 bases at J, with 9 bases between. Germline CDR1 SEHNR, CDR2 FQNEAQ (reference sequence). Here the CDR3 reads CASSFSAGNEKLFF. In DNA form, the CDR3 reads TGTGCCAGCAGCTTCTCGGCGGGTAATGAAAAACTGTTTTTT.

This clonotype showed up just a few times. V is TRBV12-3 or TRBV12-4 and J is TRBJ2-2; TRBD1 agrees at 10 bases. The V gene end was trimmed by 5 bases and the J gene end by 6 bases; junction bases not matched to a gene: 3. CDR3 length: 14 residues. Here the CDR3 DNA reads TGTGCCAGCAGTCCCGGACAGGGGGCCGGGGAGCTGTTTTTT. Protein sequence: CASSPGQGAGELFF.

This clonotype was counted between two and nine times. A much larger clone differs from this one at a single base, so this may be a read error. The chain carries TRBV5-1 and TRBJ2-2, with D uncertain. Germline V gene data show CDR1 as SGHRS and CDR2 as YFSETQ. The CDR3 totals 13 residues. The germline V and J ends were trimmed by 0 bases and 4 bases, with 4 bases remaining between them. In DNA, the CDR3 is TGCGCCAGCAGCTTGGCGATCACCGGGGAGCTGTTTTTT. Its protein product is CASSLAITGELFF.

This clonotype has at least ten counts. This chain links TRBV15 with TRBJ2-5; 7 nucleotides agree with TRBD2. Germline assignment: CDR1 LNHNV and CDR2 YYDKDF (reference sequence). The V gene end was trimmed by 6 bases and the J gene end by 7 bases; junction bases not matched to a gene: 14. The CDR3 consists of 15 residues. The DNA of the CDR3 is TGTGCCACCAGTGGAAGCGGGGCCCACCTAGGGACCCAGTACTTC. Translating it yields CATSGSGAHLGTQYF.

This clonotype has just a few counts. The chain links TRBV7-9 to TRBJ2-5; 9 nucleotides line up with TRBD1. The CDR3 runs to 14 residues. V was pared by 4 bases and J by 5 bases, with 5 bases of the junction left unmatched. CDR1 and CDR2 (germline): SEHNR, FQNEAQ (reference sequence). CDR3 protein: CASSSRTGEETQYF. CDR3 nucleotides: TGTGCCAGCAGCTCGAGGACAGGGGAGGAGACCCAGTACTTC.

This clonotype showed up many times. The CDR3 spells CASSRPSGGADTQYF. CDR3 coding DNA: TGTGCCAGCAGCCGGCCTAGCGGGGGGGCAGATACGCAGTATTTT. This rearrangement joins TRBV3-1 to TRBJ2-3; 12 nucleotides line up with TRBD2. The CDR3 extends over 15 amino acids. J lost 4 bases, V lost 4 bases, and 3 bases had no gene match. The germline V gene has CDR1 LGHDT and CDR2 YNNKEL (reference sequence).

This clonotype was observed at least ten times. The rearrangement joins TRBV3-1 to TRBJ2-1; TRBD2 agrees at 8 bases. Germline V gene data show CDR1 as LGHDT and CDR2 as YNNKEL (reference sequence). This CDR3 region has 15 residues. The trim removed 2 bases at V and 6 bases at J, leaving 6 bases unmatched. CDR3 sequence (DNA): TGTGCCAGCAGCCAACAAGGACTAGCTCTCAATGAGCAGTTCTTC. It translates to CASSQQGLALNEQFF.

The table lists this clonotype with many counts. The chain joins TRBV5-1 to TRBJ2-3; 12 bases map to TRBD2. Per the germline V gene, CDR1 is SGHRS and CDR2 is YFSETQ. This CDR3 has 18 residues. V dropped 5 bases and J dropped 2; count of bases not matched to a gene: 12. The CDR3 spells CASSSATSGSSITDTQYF. DNA for the CDR3: TGCGCCAGCAGTTCCGCGACTAGCGGGAGTTCCATCACAGATACGCAGTATTTT.

The V gene is TRBV19, the J gene TRBJ2-2; 9 bases fit TRBD2. CDR1 LNHDA and CDR2 SQIVND come from the germline V gene (reference sequence). There are 18 residues in the CDR3. The J segment lost 0 bases and the V segment lost 3 bases, leaving 8 bases of the junction unmatched. CDR3 nucleotide sequence: TGTGCCAGTAGTATTTCCGTAGCGGGAGCCGCGAACACCGGGGAGCTGTTTTTT. This encodes CASSISVAGAANTGELFF.